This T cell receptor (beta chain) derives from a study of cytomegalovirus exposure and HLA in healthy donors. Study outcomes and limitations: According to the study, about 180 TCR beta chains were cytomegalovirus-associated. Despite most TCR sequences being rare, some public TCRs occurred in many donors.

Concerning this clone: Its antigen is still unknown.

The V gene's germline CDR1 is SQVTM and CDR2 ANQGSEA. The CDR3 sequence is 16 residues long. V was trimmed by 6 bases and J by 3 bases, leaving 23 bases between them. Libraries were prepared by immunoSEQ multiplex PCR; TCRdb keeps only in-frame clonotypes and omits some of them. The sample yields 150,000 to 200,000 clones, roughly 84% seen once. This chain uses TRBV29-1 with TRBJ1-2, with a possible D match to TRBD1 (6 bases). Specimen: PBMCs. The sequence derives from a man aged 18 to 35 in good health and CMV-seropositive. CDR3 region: CSVDYRRGADYYGYTF. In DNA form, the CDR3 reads TGCAGCGTCGACTACCGGCGGGGGGCAGACTACTATGGCTACACCTTC.